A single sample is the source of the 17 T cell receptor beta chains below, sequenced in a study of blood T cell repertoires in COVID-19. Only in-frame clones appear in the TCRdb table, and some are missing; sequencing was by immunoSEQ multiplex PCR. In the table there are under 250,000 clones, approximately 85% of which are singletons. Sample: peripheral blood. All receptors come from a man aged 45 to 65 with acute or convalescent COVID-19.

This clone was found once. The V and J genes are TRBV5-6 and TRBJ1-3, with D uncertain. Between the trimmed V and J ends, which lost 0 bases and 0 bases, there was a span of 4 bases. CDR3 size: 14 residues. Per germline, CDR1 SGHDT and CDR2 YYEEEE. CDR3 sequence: CASSLVGSGNTIYF. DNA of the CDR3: TGTGCCAGCAGCTTGGTCGGCTCTGGAAACACCATATATTTT.

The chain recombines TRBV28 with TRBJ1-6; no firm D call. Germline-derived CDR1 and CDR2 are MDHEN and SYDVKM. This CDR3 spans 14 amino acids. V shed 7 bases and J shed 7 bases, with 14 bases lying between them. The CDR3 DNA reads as TGTGCCAGCACCGGAGGGTCCCTCAATTCACCCCTCCACTTT. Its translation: CASTGGSLNSPLHF.

CDR3 DNA: TGTGCCAGCAGTTTATTTAGGACAGGGGGTCTTAGCTATGGCTACACCTTC. As protein: CASSLFRTGGLSYGYTF. The chain is built from TRBV28 and TRBJ1-2; TRBD1 matches at 10 bases. The CDR3 is 17 amino acids. J lost 4 bases, V lost 1 base, and 9 bases had no gene match. Germline V lookup: CDR1 MDHEN, CDR2 SYDVKM.

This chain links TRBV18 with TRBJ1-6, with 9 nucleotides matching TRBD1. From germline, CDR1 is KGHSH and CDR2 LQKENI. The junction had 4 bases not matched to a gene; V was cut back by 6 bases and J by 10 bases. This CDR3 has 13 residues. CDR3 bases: TGTGCCAGCTCCCAGGACAGGGGATCACCCCTCCACTTT. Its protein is CASSQDRGSPLHF.

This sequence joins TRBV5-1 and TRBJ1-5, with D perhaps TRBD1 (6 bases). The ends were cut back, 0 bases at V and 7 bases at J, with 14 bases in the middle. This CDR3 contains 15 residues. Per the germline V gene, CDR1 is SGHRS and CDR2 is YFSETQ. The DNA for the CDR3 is TGCGCCAGCAGCTTGGCTGGCAGGGGTGGGCAGCCCCAGCATTTT. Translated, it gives CASSLAGRGGQPQHF.

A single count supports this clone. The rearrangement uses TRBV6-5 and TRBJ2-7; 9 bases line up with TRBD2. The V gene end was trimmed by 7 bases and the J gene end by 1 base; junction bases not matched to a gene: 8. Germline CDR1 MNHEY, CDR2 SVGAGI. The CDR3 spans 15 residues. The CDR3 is CASIALAGESYEQYF. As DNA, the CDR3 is TGTGCCAGCATAGCTTTAGCGGGAGAATCCTACGAGCAGTACTTC.

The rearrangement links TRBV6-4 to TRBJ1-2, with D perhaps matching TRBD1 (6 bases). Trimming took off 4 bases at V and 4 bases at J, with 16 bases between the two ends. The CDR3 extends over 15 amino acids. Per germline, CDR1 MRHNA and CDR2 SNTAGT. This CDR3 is CASSVGADGPYGYTF. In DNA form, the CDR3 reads TGTGCCAGCAGTGTGGGGGCAGACGGCCCCTATGGCTACACCTTC.

This CDR3 is CASRIGQNYGYTF. CDR3 DNA sequence: TGTGCCAGCAGGATTGGACAAAACTATGGCTACACCTTC. This chain uses TRBV6-5 with TRBJ1-2; D is perhaps TRBD1 (5 bases). The V gene lost 6 bases and the J gene lost 2 bases, with 10 bases spanning the gap. This CDR3 has 13 amino acids. Germline loops: CDR1 MNHEY, CDR2 SVGAGI.

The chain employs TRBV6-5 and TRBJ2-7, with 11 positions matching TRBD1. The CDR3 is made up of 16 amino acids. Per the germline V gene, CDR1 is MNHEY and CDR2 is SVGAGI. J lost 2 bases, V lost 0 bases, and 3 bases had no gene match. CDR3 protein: CASSYSRDRGAYEQYF. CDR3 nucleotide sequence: TGTGCCAGCAGTTACTCGAGGGACAGGGGGGCCTACGAGCAGTACTTC.

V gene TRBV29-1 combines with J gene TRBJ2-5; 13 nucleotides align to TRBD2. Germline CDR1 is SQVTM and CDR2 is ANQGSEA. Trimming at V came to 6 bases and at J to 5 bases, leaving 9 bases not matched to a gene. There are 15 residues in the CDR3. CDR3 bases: TGCAGCGTAGGGACTAGCGGGGACCTCCGTGAGACCCAGTACTTC. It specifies CSVGTSGDLRETQYF.

The CDR3 DNA reads TGTGCCAGTAGTATCGGGACATTCGACGGCTACACCTTC. Amino acid sequence: CASSIGTFDGYTF. This chain links TRBV19 with TRBJ1-2, with D possibly matching TRBD1 (6 bases). Germline-derived CDR1 and CDR2 are LNHDA and SQIVND (reference sequence). CDR3 length: 13 amino acids. The V gene lost 3 bases and the J gene lost 8 bases, with 13 bases spanning the gap.

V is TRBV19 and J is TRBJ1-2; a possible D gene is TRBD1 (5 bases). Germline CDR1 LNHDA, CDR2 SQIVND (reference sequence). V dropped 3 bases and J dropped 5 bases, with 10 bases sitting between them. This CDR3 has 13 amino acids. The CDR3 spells CASSMDNFYGYTF. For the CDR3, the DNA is TGTGCCAGTAGTATGGACAATTTTTATGGCTACACCTTC.

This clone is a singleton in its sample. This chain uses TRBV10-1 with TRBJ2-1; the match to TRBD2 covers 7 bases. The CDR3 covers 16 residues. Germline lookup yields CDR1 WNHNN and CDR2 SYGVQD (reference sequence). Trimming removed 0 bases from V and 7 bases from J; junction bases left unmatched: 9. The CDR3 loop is CASSESGGRDSNEQFF. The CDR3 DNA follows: TGCGCCAGCAGTGAGTCGGGCGGGAGAGATTCGAATGAGCAGTTCTTC.

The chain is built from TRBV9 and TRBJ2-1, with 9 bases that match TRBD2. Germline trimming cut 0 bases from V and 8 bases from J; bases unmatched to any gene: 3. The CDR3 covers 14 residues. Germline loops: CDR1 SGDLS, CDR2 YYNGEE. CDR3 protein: CASSVEGLADEQFF. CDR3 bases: TGTGCCAGCAGCGTAGAGGGACTAGCCGATGAGCAGTTCTTC.

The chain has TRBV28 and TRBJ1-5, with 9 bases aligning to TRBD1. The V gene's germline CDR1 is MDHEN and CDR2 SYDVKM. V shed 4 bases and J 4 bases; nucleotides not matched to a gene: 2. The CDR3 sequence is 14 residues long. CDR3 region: CASSYGQGNQPQHF. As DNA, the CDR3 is TGTGCCAGCAGTTACGGACAGGGGAATCAGCCCCAGCATTTT.

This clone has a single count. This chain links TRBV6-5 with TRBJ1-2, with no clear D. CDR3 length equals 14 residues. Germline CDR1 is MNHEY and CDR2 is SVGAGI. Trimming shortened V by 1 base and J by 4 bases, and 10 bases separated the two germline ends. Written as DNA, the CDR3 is TGTGCCAGCAGTTACTTCCAGGAGGGCTATGGCTACACCTTC. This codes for CASSYFQEGYGYTF.

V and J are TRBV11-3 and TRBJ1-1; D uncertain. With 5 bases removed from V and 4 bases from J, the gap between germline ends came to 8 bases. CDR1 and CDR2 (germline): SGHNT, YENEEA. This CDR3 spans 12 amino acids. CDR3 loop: CASSPMATEAFF. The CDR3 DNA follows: TGTGCCAGCAGCCCCATGGCCACTGAAGCTTTCTTT. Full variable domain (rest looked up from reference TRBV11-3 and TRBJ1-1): EAGVVQSPRYKIIEKKQPVAFWCNPISGHNTLYWYLQNLGQGPELLIRYENEEAVDDSQLPKDRFSAERLKGVDSTLKIQPAELGDSAVYLCASSPMATEAFFGQGTRLTVV.